This T cell receptor beta chain was recovered during a study of T cell responses to AZD1222 COVID-19 vaccine. Concerning this clone itself: What it binds is unknown.

CDR1 and CDR2 (germline): MNHEY, SMNVEV (reference sequence). Trimming at V came to 4 bases and at J to 3 bases, leaving 3 bases not matched to a gene. The CDR3 loop spans 14 amino acids. TCRdb's table, derived via immunoSEQ multiplex PCR, lists solely in-frame clones and lacks some. The sample lists 99,000 or so clones, roughly 87% seen once, with roughly two fifths in the top ten. Notes on the study in general: The sample set comprised mostly white British donors with more females, and clonal diversity was possibly underestimated.

Analysis merged second doses at about 4 or about 12 weeks. The receptor's source is an adult who received the AZD1222 COVID-19 vaccine. This material consisted of peripheral blood, taken 28 days after the second AZD1222 dose. V usage is TRBV27 and J usage is TRBJ2-7; 10 nucleotides match TRBD1. CDR3 sequence reads: CASSSWDRGYEQYF. For the CDR3, the DNA is TGTGCCAGCAGTTCCTGGGACAGGGGCTACGAGCAGTACTTC.